Following are 10 T cell receptor beta chains from one sample sequenced in a study of human T cells and chemical hapten exposure. Time point here: patch test 2, 6 weeks after DPC sensitization. Treatment described: therapeutic diphenylcyclopropenone sensitization with weekly scalp DPC. TCRdb independently ran MiXCR on the RACE reads; one entry per CDR3 protein. This table has a few hundred thousand distinct CDR3 sequences, about 6% appearing once. Source: whole blood, taken in connection with sensitization to the hapten diphenylcyclopropenone (DPC). All receptors derive from a woman between 18 and 29 years old with alopecia areata. Some clones in this sample may be carry-over from other donors' samples.

Ten or more counts support this clonotype. The chain employs TRBV18 and TRBJ1-1, with TRBD1 as a possible D gene (6 bases). The V end was cut by 4 bases, the J end by 2 bases, with 17 bases between. The CDR3 runs to 16 residues. Looked up from germline, CDR1 is KGHSH and CDR2 is LQKENI. In nucleotides, the CDR3 is TGTGCCAGCTCACGTCGGGACACACATTCTAACACTGAAGCTTTCTTT. Translation gives CASSRRDTHSNTEAFF.

The table lists this clonotype with a few counts. The chain has TRBV20-1 and TRBJ2-4; TRBD1 matches 7 bases. Germline lookup yields CDR1 DFQATT and CDR2 SNEGSKA (reference sequence). The trim removed 5 bases at V and 0 bases at J, leaving 10 bases unmatched. This CDR3 spans 16 amino acids. CDR3 amino acids: CSAPIQGFGAKNIQYF. Here the CDR3 DNA reads TGCAGTGCTCCCATACAGGGGTTTGGAGCCAAAAACATTCAGTACTTC.

This chain joins TRBV7-8 and TRBJ1-4; D is perhaps TRBD1 (5 bases). Germline assignment: CDR1 SGHVS and CDR2 FQNEAQ. Trimming cost V 8 bases and J 7 bases, with 17 bases left between them. The CDR3 spans 14 residues. The CDR3 here is CASAVIGAPEKLFF. CDR3 bases: TGTGCCAGCGCCGTTATCGGGGCGCCTGAAAAACTGTTTTTT.

The chain combines TRBV3-1 with TRBJ2-5; possible D gene TRBD1, 5 bases. Germline V gives CDR1 LGHDT, CDR2 YNNKEL (reference sequence). V was shortened by 4 bases and J by 6 bases, with 21 bases between the two germline ends. The CDR3 has 16 amino acids. The CDR3 protein is CASSPRGSSTWKTQYF. DNA of the CDR3: TGTGCCAGCAGCCCAAGGGGCTCTTCTACATGGAAGACCCAGTACTTC.

Ten or more counts support this clonotype. J is TRBJ1-5 and V is TRBV3-1; tentative D call: TRBD1 (5 bases). CDR3 length: 16 amino acids. Looked up from germline, CDR1 is LGHDT and CDR2 is YNNKEL (reference sequence). V was clipped by 0 bases and J by 4 bases, with 13 bases between them. In DNA, the CDR3 is TGTGCCAGCAGCCAAGATGGGACCGCCGCGAATCAGCCCCAGCATTTT. Its protein is CASSQDGTAANQPQHF. Full variable domain (missing parts from reference TRBV3-1 and TRBJ1-5): DTAVSQTPKYLVTQMGNDKSIKCEQNLGHDTMYWYKQDSKKFLKIMFSYNNKELIINETVPNRFSPKSPDKAHLNLHINSLELGDSAVYFCASSQDGTAANQPQHFGDGTRLSIL.

This clonotype was recorded a few times. The chain uses TRBV7-3 and TRBJ1-2; perhaps TRBD1 as D (5 bases). The germline V and J ends were trimmed by 1 base and 4 bases, with 13 bases remaining between them. This CDR3 contains 15 residues. The germline V gene has CDR1 SGHTA and CDR2 FQGTGA. CDR3 sequence: CASSLMLGRGYGYTF. The CDR3 bases are TGTGCCAGCAGCTTAATGCTGGGGCGCGGCTATGGCTACACCTTC.

This clonotype was counted many times. The chain recombines TRBV20-1 with TRBJ2-7, with 7 bases aligning to TRBD2. V dropped 3 bases and J dropped 0; count of bases not matched to a gene: 11. Germline-derived CDR1 and CDR2 are DFQATT and SNEGSKA (reference sequence). This CDR3 is built from 16 residues. CDR3 protein: CSARSLLAASSYEQYF. CDR3 in DNA: TGCAGTGCTAGGTCCCTCCTAGCGGCAAGCTCCTACGAGCAGTACTTC.

The chain employs TRBV6-2 or TRBV6-3 and TRBJ1-1, with D perhaps matching TRBD1 (6 bases). V was cut by 5 bases and J by 7 bases, with 14 bases left in between. Germline V gene sequence: CDR1 MNHEY, CDR2 SVGEGT. This CDR3 contains 13 residues. This CDR3 is CASSTGEGGEAFF. The CDR3 region has the DNA TGTGCCAGCAGTACCGGAGAGGGGGGTGAAGCTTTCTTT.

The table lists this clonotype with many counts. J is TRBJ2-3 and V is TRBV5-1; the D call may be TRBD1 or TRBD2 (5 bases each). Trimming removed 2 bases at V and 0 bases at J, with 10 bases between. Germline loops: CDR1 SGHRS, CDR2 YFSETQ. The CDR3 extends over 15 amino acids. Here the CDR3 reads CASSFAGRSTDTQYF. CDR3 DNA sequence: TGCGCCAGCAGCTTTGCAGGGAGAAGCACAGATACGCAGTATTTT.

This clonotype was detected a few times. The chain is built from TRBV5-1 and TRBJ2-3, with D perhaps matching TRBD1 (6 bases). V was clipped by 7 bases and J by 3 bases, with 15 bases between them. The CDR3 spans 14 residues. Germline V CDR1 and CDR2: SGHRS, YFSETQ. This chain's CDR3 is CASSFTDRTDTQYF. In DNA, the CDR3 is TGCGCCAGCTCCTTCACCGACAGGACAGATACGCAGTATTTT.